The clone carrying this T cell receptor beta chain was detected a few times. Germline CDR1 and CDR2: WNHNN and SYGVQD (reference sequence). The length of the CDR3 is 13 residues. Trimming stripped 0 bases from V and 6 bases from J, with 6 bases between. This entry comes from a study of OX40 agonist ivuxolimab in advanced cancers. Whole-study context: Ivuxolimab, which is an agonistic anti-OX40 (CD134) antibody, was administered to the patients. Enrollees could have had prior anti-PD-1, anti-PD-L1 or anti-CTLA-4 therapy, which around 43% had received. Patients in dose escalation had liver, melanoma, kidney or head and neck cancers.

Clones were sequenced by immunoSEQ multiplex PCR, and TCRdb holds only the in-frame ones, with some missing. Here the sample spans about 62,000 clones, about 92% being singletons. The sequence came from an adult with an advanced solid tumor such as melanoma, head and neck, liver or kidney cancer. V usage is TRBV10-1 and J usage is TRBJ1-5, with D unresolved. The sequences come from CD4+ or CD8+ T cells sorted from blood, collected in a trial of the OX40 agonist ivuxolimab. The CDR3 is CASSESATQPQHF. The CDR3 DNA is TGCGCCAGCAGTGAGTCTGCAACTCAGCCCCAGCATTTT.